This is a list of T cell receptor beta chains from one sample in a study of T cell responses to AZD1222 COVID-19 vaccine. Using immunoSEQ multiplex PCR, the repertoire was profiled, and TCRdb retains in-frame clones only, with some absent. There are roughly 140,000 clones in the sample; approximately 91% occur only once, and more than 1.5% lies in the top ten. The source material was peripheral blood, sampled 28 days after the second AZD1222 dose. The receptors shown here come from an adult who received the AZD1222 COVID-19 vaccine. The CDR3 runs from the conserved cysteine through the conserved F or W. The D gene is left open where the match is weak. Only part of the rows carry a size: once, few, many, or a class if the clone is expanded.

v_gene: TRBV12-5
j_gene: TRBJ2-1
abundance: .
d_gene: .
CDR3aa: CASGLVVGRGFGDEQFF
CDR3nt: TGTGCTAGTGGTTTGGTAGTAGGAAGGGGGTTTGGGGATGAGCAGTTCTTC

v_gene: TRBV6-6
j_gene: TRBJ2-2
abundance: once
d_gene: TRBD1
CDR3aa: CASNDRVGTGELFF
CDR3nt: TGTGCCAGCAACGACAGGGTGGGCACCGGGGAGCTGTTTTTT

v_gene: TRBV29-1
j_gene: TRBJ1-4
abundance: .
d_gene: .
CDR3aa: CSVGAGSGAANEKLFF
CDR3nt: TGCAGCGTCGGTGCGGGGTCAGGGGCAGCTAATGAAAAACTGTTTTTT

v_gene: TRBV5-4
j_gene: TRBJ1-1
abundance: .
d_gene: .
CDR3aa: CASSFSQGQGTEAFF
CDR3nt: TGTGCCAGCAGCTTTTCCCAGGGCCAGGGGACTGAAGCTTTCTTT

v_gene: TRBV11-3
j_gene: TRBJ2-1
abundance: once
d_gene: .
CDR3aa: CASSSSGRGVEQFF
CDR3nt: TGTGCCAGCAGCAGTAGCGGAAGAGGGGTTGAGCAGTTCTTC

v_gene: TRBV15
j_gene: TRBJ1-4
abundance: .
d_gene: .
CDR3aa: CATSRDPLLGATNEKLFF
CDR3nt: TGTGCCACCAGCAGAGATCCCCTTCTCGGGGCAACTAATGAAAAACTGTTTTTT

v_gene: TRBV10-3
j_gene: TRBJ1-3
abundance: .
d_gene: .
CDR3aa: CAISARASENAIYF
CDR3nt: TGTGCCATCAGTGCCCGGGCCTCTGAGAACGCCATATATTTT

v_gene: TRBV12-3/TRBV12-4
j_gene: TRBJ2-7
abundance: .
d_gene: .
CDR3aa: CASSSAPRYEQYF
CDR3nt: TGTGCCAGCAGTTCGGCACCTCGATACGAGCAGTACTTC

v_gene: TRBV24-1
j_gene: TRBJ1-1
abundance: .
d_gene: .
CDR3aa: CATSVRGLNTEAFF
CDR3nt: TGTGCCACCAGTGTCCGGGGTTTGAACACTGAAGCTTTCTTT

v_gene: TRBV27
j_gene: TRBJ1-2
abundance: .
d_gene: .
CDR3aa: CASSLSHTSTSGYTF
CDR3nt: TGTGCCAGCAGTTTATCACACACGTCTACGTCGGGCTACACCTTC

v_gene: TRBV5-4
j_gene: TRBJ2-3
abundance: .
d_gene: .
CDR3aa: CASSPGGWGSPTDTQYF
CDR3nt: TGTGCCAGCAGCCCTGGGGGCTGGGGGTCCCCCACAGATACGCAGTATTTT

v_gene: TRBV11-3
j_gene: TRBJ2-1
abundance: .
d_gene: TRBD1
CDR3aa: CASSQDRVHEQFF
CDR3nt: TGTGCCAGCAGCCAGGACAGGGTCCATGAGCAGTTCTTC

v_gene: TRBV9
j_gene: TRBJ2-7
abundance: few
d_gene: TRBD2
CDR3aa: CASSVGGRGYEQYF
CDR3nt: TGTGCCAGCAGCGTAGGCGGGAGGGGTTACGAGCAGTACTTC

v_gene: TRBV14
j_gene: TRBJ1-5
abundance: .
d_gene: .
CDR3aa: CASSQEGWWGWPQHF
CDR3nt: TGTGCCAGCAGCCAAGAGGGTTGGTGGGGCTGGCCCCAGCATTTT

v_gene: TRBV10-3
j_gene: TRBJ2-1
abundance: .
d_gene: .
CDR3aa: CAISFPGNNEQFF
CDR3nt: TGTGCCATCAGTTTTCCAGGGAACAATGAGCAGTTCTTC

v_gene: TRBV7-6
j_gene: TRBJ2-1
abundance: .
d_gene: TRBD1
CDR3aa: CASKVGDSSYNEQFF
CDR3nt: TGTGCCAGCAAGGTGGGGGACAGCTCCTACAATGAGCAGTTCTTC

v_gene: TRBV19
j_gene: TRBJ1-3
abundance: .
d_gene: .
CDR3aa: CASREVYSGNTIYF
CDR3nt: TGTGCCAGTAGGGAGGTTTACTCTGGAAACACCATATATTTT

v_gene: TRBV6-1
j_gene: TRBJ2-1
abundance: .
d_gene: TRBD1
CDR3aa: CASSERPPTSGQMLLEQFF
CDR3nt: TGTGCCAGCAGTGAAAGGCCCCCGACTTCGGGACAGATGCTCCTTGAGCAGTTCTTC

v_gene: TRBV5-6
j_gene: TRBJ2-5
abundance: .
d_gene: .
CDR3aa: CASRFRETQYF
CDR3nt: TGTGCCAGCAGATTCAGAGAGACCCAGTACTTC

v_gene: TRBV24-1
j_gene: TRBJ2-2
abundance: .
d_gene: .
CDR3aa: CATSGGAGELFF
CDR3nt: TGTGCCACCAGTGGGGGTGCCGGGGAGCTGTTTTTT

v_gene: TRBV25-1
j_gene: TRBJ2-5
abundance: .
d_gene: TRBD1
CDR3aa: CASKGSTGAFETQYF
CDR3nt: TGTGCCAGCAAAGGCAGCACAGGGGCGTTCGAGACCCAGTACTTC

v_gene: TRBV7-2
j_gene: TRBJ2-2
abundance: .
d_gene: .
CDR3aa: CASSNNWGINTGELFF
CDR3nt: TGTGCCAGCAGTAACAATTGGGGGATAAACACCGGGGAGCTGTTTTTT

v_gene: TRBV7-2
j_gene: TRBJ1-1
abundance: .
d_gene: .
CDR3aa: CASSLGASTEAFF
CDR3nt: TGTGCCAGCAGCTTAGGGGCCAGCACTGAAGCTTTCTTT

v_gene: TRBV7-9
j_gene: TRBJ1-1
abundance: .
d_gene: TRBD1
CDR3aa: CASSLRSTGDTEAFF
CDR3nt: TGTGCCAGCAGCTTACGGTCGACAGGGGACACTGAAGCTTTCTTT

v_gene: TRBV3-1/TRBV3-2
j_gene: TRBJ2-5
abundance: .
d_gene: TRBD1
CDR3aa: CASSQRPSGGQETQYF
CDR3nt: TGTGCCAGCAGCCAAAGGCCTTCAGGGGGCCAAGAGACCCAGTACTTC

v_gene: TRBV23-1
j_gene: TRBJ1-2
abundance: .
d_gene: .
CDR3aa: CASSQVEQVRPAVLYGYTF
CDR3nt: TGCGCCAGCAGTCAAGTCGAGCAGGTGCGTCCCGCCGTTCTCTATGGCTACACCTTC

v_gene: TRBV7-9
j_gene: TRBJ1-4
abundance: .
d_gene: .
CDR3aa: CASSLAGREKLFF
CDR3nt: TGTGCCAGCAGCTTAGCGGGGAGGGAAAAACTGTTTTTT

v_gene: TRBV6-5
j_gene: TRBJ2-3
abundance: .
d_gene: .
CDR3aa: CASPFTDTQYF
CDR3nt: TGTGCCAGCCCGTTCACAGATACGCAGTATTTT

v_gene: TRBV7-9
j_gene: TRBJ1-3
abundance: .
d_gene: .
CDR3aa: CASMGSTSGNTIYF
CDR3nt: TGTGCCAGCATGGGGAGCACCTCTGGAAACACCATATATTTT

v_gene: TRBV7-2
j_gene: TRBJ1-1
abundance: .
d_gene: .
CDR3aa: CASSAGLLIEAFF
CDR3nt: TGTGCCAGCAGCGCTGGACTGCTGATTGAAGCTTTCTTT

v_gene: TRBV6-1
j_gene: TRBJ2-7
abundance: .
d_gene: .
CDR3aa: CASSESRDEQYF
CDR3nt: TGTGCCAGCAGTGAAAGCAGGGACGAGCAGTACTTC

v_gene: TRBV10-1
j_gene: TRBJ2-1
abundance: once
d_gene: .
CDR3aa: CASSDWGRDTFGEQFF
CDR3nt: TGCGCCAGCAGTGACTGGGGAAGGGATACATTCGGGGAGCAGTTCTTC

v_gene: TRBV19
j_gene: TRBJ2-7
abundance: .
d_gene: TRBD2
CDR3aa: CASSRGLAGSRNEQYF
CDR3nt: TGTGCCAGTAGTAGGGGACTAGCGGGAAGTAGGAACGAGCAGTACTTC

v_gene: TRBV18
j_gene: TRBJ2-2
abundance: .
d_gene: .
CDR3aa: CASSPSRQNTGELFF
CDR3nt: TGTGCCAGCTCACCATCACGGCAGAACACCGGGGAGCTGTTTTTT

v_gene: TRBV6-5
j_gene: TRBJ1-5
abundance: once
d_gene: TRBD1
CDR3aa: CASSRTGGPNQPQHF
CDR3nt: TGTGCCAGCAGCCGGACAGGGGGACCTAATCAGCCCCAGCATTTT